This TCR beta chain came from a study of cytomegalovirus exposure and HLA in healthy donors. Study-wide results and limits: Researchers counted around 150 TCR beta chains as cytomegalovirus-associated. With later analysis, a missense DCLRE1C variant became linked to TCR beta V- and J-gene trimming.

The PCR used 60 Vbeta and 13 Jbeta primers. Using immunoSEQ multiplex PCR, the repertoire was profiled, and TCRdb retains in-frame clones only, with some absent. Its table records 95,000 to 150,000 clones. This CDR3 region has 16 residues. CDR1 SGHRS and CDR2 YFSETQ come from the germline V gene. With 4 bases clipped from V and 0 bases from J, the junction kept 9 bases outside the gene matches. The donors (healthy individuals) were bone marrow donors. Comment on this clone: As yet, its antigen is unknown.

The chain links TRBV5-1 to TRBJ2-7, with 8 bases lining up with TRBD2. The TCR comes from a man younger than 45 in good health and CMV-seronegative. Sequenced: PBMCs. CDR3 amino acids: CASSPLLAAGSYEQYF. CDR3 bases: TGCGCCAGCAGCCCGCTACTAGCGGCTGGCTCCTACGAGCAGTACTTC.